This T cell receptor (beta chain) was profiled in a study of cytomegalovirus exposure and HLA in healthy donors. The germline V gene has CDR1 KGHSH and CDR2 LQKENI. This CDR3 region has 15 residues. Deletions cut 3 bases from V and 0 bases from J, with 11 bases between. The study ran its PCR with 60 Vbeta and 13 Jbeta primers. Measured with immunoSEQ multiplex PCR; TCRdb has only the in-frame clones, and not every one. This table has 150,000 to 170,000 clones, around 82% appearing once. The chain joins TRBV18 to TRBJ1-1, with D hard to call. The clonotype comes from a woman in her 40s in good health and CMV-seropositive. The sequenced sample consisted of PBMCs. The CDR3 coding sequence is TGTGCCAGCTCACCCTCAGGTGTAATGAACACTGAAGCTTTCTTT. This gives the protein CASSPSGVMNTEAFF.